Listed below are T cell receptor beta chains from one sample, sequenced in a study of OX40 agonist ivuxolimab in advanced cancers. TCRdb keeps only in-frame clones here, not all; method: immunoSEQ multiplex PCR. This table holds tens of thousands of clones, 75% to 90% found once. The material was CD4+ or CD8+ T cells sorted from blood, obtained in a trial of the OX40 agonist ivuxolimab. The receptors derive from an adult with an advanced solid tumor such as melanoma, head and neck, liver or kidney cancer. CDR3s include the opening cysteine and the closing phenylalanine or tryptophan. The D gene is left open where the match is weak. For some rows the clone size is stated as once, few or many, or as a class when expanded; others skip it.

d_call	clone_size	v_call	j_call	cdr3_nt	cdr3_aa
NA	once	TRBV6-4	TRBJ1-1	TGTGCCAGCAGTGCTACAGCTTCGAACACTGAAGCTTTCTTT	CASSATASNTEAFF
NA	NA	TRBV30	TRBJ1-1	TGTGCCTGGAGTGTATTTGGTGGACACGGGAACACTGAAGCTTTCTTT	CAWSVFGGHGNTEAFF
NA	once	TRBV6-1	TRBJ2-7	TGTGCCAGCAGTCCCAGGGAGGTCGGCGAGCAGTACTTC	CASSPREVGEQYF
TRBD1	NA	TRBV11-2	TRBJ2-7	TGTGCCAGCAGCCATCGGGACAGGGGCTCCTACGAGCAGTACTTC	CASSHRDRGSYEQYF
TRBD2	NA	TRBV4-3	TRBJ2-4	TGCGCCAGCAGCCAAGATCGTGTGGGGGGGGCCAAAAACATTCAGTACTTC	CASSQDRVGGAKNIQYF
TRBD1	NA	TRBV27	TRBJ2-2	TGTGCCAGCAGTGGTACCCTACAGGGGGCAAACACCGGGGAGCTGTTTTTT	CASSGTLQGANTGELFF
NA	NA	TRBV7-2	TRBJ2-3	TGTGCCAGCAGCTTAGGGACTGTACTCACAGATACGCAGTATTTT	CASSLGTVLTDTQYF
NA	NA	TRBV10-3	TRBJ1-1	TGTGCCATCATGGACAGCATGAACACTGAAGCTTTCTTT	CAIMDSMNTEAFF
TRBD2	once	TRBV27	TRBJ2-2	TGTGCCAGCAGTTTATCTGGTAGCGGGGGCTCCGGGGAGCTGTTTTTT	CASSLSGSGGSGELFF
NA	NA	TRBV5-8	TRBJ2-3	TGTGCCAGCAGCTTTGCAACAGATACGCAGTATTTT	CASSFATDTQYF
TRBD2	NA	TRBV9	TRBJ2-1	TGTGCCAGCAGCGTAGCCGGGAAGCGGGGGGGCACCGTGGATGAGCAGTTCTTC	CASSVAGKRGGTVDEQFF
NA	NA	TRBV5-4	TRBJ2-4	TGTGCCAGCAGCTTGGGGGGTACCAAAAACATTCAGTACTTC	CASSLGGTKNIQYF
NA	NA	TRBV12-5	TRBJ1-3	TGTGCTAGTGGTTTGGTACCCCGGGGCCCTGACACCATATATTTT	CASGLVPRGPDTIYF
NA	once	TRBV19	TRBJ1-2	TGTGCCAGTAGTATAGCCTCGCTTGGCGATAACTATGGCTACACCTTC	CASSIASLGDNYGYTF
TRBD1	NA	TRBV27	TRBJ2-7	TGTGCCAGCAGTTCTGACAGGGGGCCGGGGGAGCAGTACTTC	CASSSDRGPGEQYF
TRBD1	NA	TRBV5-1	TRBJ2-5	TGCGCCAGCAATAAGAATCCGGGACAGGGGGGCCAAGAGACCCAGTACTTC	CASNKNPGQGGQETQYF
NA	NA	TRBV27	TRBJ2-1	TGTGCCAGCAGTCACTACAATGAGCAGTTCTTC	CASSHYNEQFF
TRBD1	NA	TRBV28	TRBJ1-4	TGTGCCAGCAGTTTTAACAGGGGCGGAGGGGAAAAACTGTTTTTT	CASSFNRGGGEKLFF
TRBD1	NA	TRBV5-6	TRBJ2-5	TGTGCCAGCAGCTTCGGACAGGGAGAGACCCAGTACTTC	CASSFGQGETQYF
NA	NA	TRBV6-4	TRBJ1-1	TGTGCCAGCAGTGTATGGCAGAACACTGAAGCTTTCTTT	CASSVWQNTEAFF
NA	NA	TRBV27	TRBJ2-3	TGTGCCAGCAGTCAAAACGCCGCCGGTGGCCCCACAGATACGCAGTATTTT	CASSQNAAGGPTDTQYF
NA	NA	TRBV7-2	TRBJ2-7	TGTGCCAGCAGCTTACACGAAAACTACGAGCAGTACTTC	CASSLHENYEQYF
NA	NA	TRBV7-9	TRBJ1-5	TGTGCCAGCAGCCAAGACTGGACAGACCTAAATCAGCCCCAGCATTTT	CASSQDWTDLNQPQHF
NA	NA	TRBV12-2	TRBJ2-7	TGTGCAAGTCGCTTAGGAGGGACTTCCAGCTACGAGCAGTACTTC	CASRLGGTSSYEQYF
NA	NA	TRBV5-4	TRBJ2-3	TGTGCCAGCAGCTTGGAGTTGGGGACAGATACGCAGTATTTT	CASSLELGTDTQYF
NA	NA	TRBV6-6	TRBJ1-5	TGTGCCAGAGGAGGGGCGCGGGATCAGCCCCAGCATTTT	CARGGARDQPQHF
TRBD1	NA	TRBV11-2	TRBJ1-2	TGTGCCAGCAGCTCCCGGGACAGGGTATACGGCTACACCTTC	CASSSRDRVYGYTF
NA	NA	TRBV5-8	TRBJ1-1	TGTGCCAGCAGCCTAGAATCCTGGGACACTGAAGCTTTCTTT	CASSLESWDTEAFF
NA	NA	TRBV4-1	TRBJ1-1	TGCGCCAGCAGCCAAGATCAGGAGACTGAAGCTTTCTTT	CASSQDQETEAFF
NA	NA	TRBV11-2	TRBJ1-4	TGTGCCAGCAGCAGGGAAGCGACGGTCCATGAAAAACTGTTTTTT	CASSREATVHEKLFF
TRBD2	NA	TRBV19	TRBJ2-7	TGTGCCAGTAGCATACTAGCGGGGGGCTCCTACGAGCAGTACTTC	CASSILAGGSYEQYF
NA	NA	TRBV19	TRBJ2-7	TGTGCCAGTAGTGGCAGGGAGAATTACGAGCAGTACTTC	CASSGRENYEQYF
NA	NA	TRBV27	TRBJ2-7	TGTGCCAGCAGTTTAGGGGACGAGCAGTACTTC	CASSLGDEQYF
TRBD1	once	TRBV6-1	TRBJ1-4	TGTGCCAGCAGTGAACGGGGACAGGTTTATAATGAAAAACTGTTTTTT	CASSERGQVYNEKLFF
NA	NA	TRBV6-6	TRBJ1-4	TGTGCCAGCAGTTACTCTCTGGAGGAAGACGAAAAACTGTTTTTT	CASSYSLEEDEKLFF
NA	once	TRBV2	TRBJ1-2	TGTGCCAGCAGTGACGACTTCCCTAACTATGGCTACACCTTC	CASSDDFPNYGYTF
TRBD2	few	TRBV13	TRBJ2-1	TGTGCCAGCAGCTTAATTGGAGCGGGGGTGAATGAGCAGTTCTTC	CASSLIGAGVNEQFF
TRBD1	NA	TRBV4-1	TRBJ1-2	TGCGCCAGCAGCCAAGAGGACAGGGGGGGATACTATGGCTACACCTTC	CASSQEDRGGYYGYTF
NA	NA	TRBV6-5	TRBJ2-7	TGTGCCAGCAGCCTCGAAGGGAGCTCCTACGAGCAGTACTTC	CASSLEGSSYEQYF
TRBD2	NA	TRBV11-2	TRBJ2-3	TGTGCCAGCAGCTTAGTGGGGGGGGCAGATACGCAGTATTTT	CASSLVGGADTQYF
TRBD1	NA	TRBV13	TRBJ1-5	TGTGCCAGCAGCTTAGGGTACAGGGGGCATCAGCCCCAGCATTTT	CASSLGYRGHQPQHF
TRBD1	NA	TRBV7-9	TRBJ2-7	TGTGCCAGCAGCCCCACCCTAGGACAGGGTAAGCCCTACGAGCAGTACTTC	CASSPTLGQGKPYEQYF
NA	NA	TRBV5-6	TRBJ1-2	TGTGCCAGCATGCAGGTGGAGGGCGTCGGCTACACCTTC	CASMQVEGVGYTF
TRBD1	NA	TRBV19	TRBJ1-5	TGTGCCAGTAGTATGGACAGGGTAAATCAGCCCCAGCATTTT	CASSMDRVNQPQHF
NA	NA	TRBV6-1	TRBJ1-1	TGTGCCAGCAGTGGGGCCTACCACAGGGACGAAAACACTGAAGCTTTCTTT	CASSGAYHRDENTEAFF
NA	NA	TRBV5-1	TRBJ1-1	TGCGCCAGCGCCTACGGAGCAGACTACACTGAAGCTTTCTTT	CASAYGADYTEAFF
TRBD1	medium-sized	TRBV7-6	TRBJ2-7	TGTGCCAGCAGCTTAGGGACAGGTGGTTCCGAGCAGTACTTC	CASSLGTGGSEQYF
TRBD2	NA	TRBV7-2	TRBJ2-3	TGTGCCAGCAGCTATCCGGGACTAGCAGTCGCAGATACGCAGTATTTT	CASSYPGLAVADTQYF
TRBD2	NA	TRBV13	TRBJ2-2	TGTGCCAGCAGCTTTGATGAGCGGGGGGGCACCGGGGAGCTGTTTTTT	CASSFDERGGTGELFF
NA	NA	TRBV2	TRBJ2-7	TGTGCCAGCAGATACACATCCTACGAGCAGTACTTC	CASRYTSYEQYF
TRBD1	NA	TRBV5-1	TRBJ2-7	TGCGCCAGCAGCATCCGGGACAGGGGCTCCTACGAGCAGTACTTC	CASSIRDRGSYEQYF
NA	NA	TRBV18	TRBJ1-2	TGTGCCAGCTCACCCTCGGGGGTTGGGGATGGCTACACCTTC	CASSPSGVGDGYTF
NA	NA	TRBV7-9	TRBJ1-2	TGTGCCAGCAGCTTAGCAAACAGGGACGGCTACACCTTC	CASSLANRDGYTF
NA	NA	TRBV23-1	TRBJ1-5	TGCGCCAGCAGTCCACCACCCCCTTATAGGTCCCGCAATCAGCCCCAGCATTTT	CASSPPPPYRSRNQPQHF
NA	NA	TRBV5-6	TRBJ1-6	TGTGCCAGCAGCTTGCCGTCTGCCCCCCTCCACTTT	CASSLPSAPLHF
TRBD2	NA	TRBV30	TRBJ2-3	TGTGCCTGGAGTCATGGAGCGGGGGGGAATACGCAGTATTTT	CAWSHGAGGNTQYF
NA	NA	TRBV5-6	TRBJ2-5	TGTGCCAGCAGCTTGGACCGGGCTAGCGAGCAAGAGACCCAGTACTTC	CASSLDRASEQETQYF
TRBD1	NA	TRBV5-1	TRBJ1-6	TGCGCCAGCAGCTTCCGACAGGGGGAAATAGGTTCACCCCTCCACTTT	CASSFRQGEIGSPLHF
TRBD1	NA	TRBV5-6	TRBJ1-1	TGTGCCAGCAGCTTCCAGGGGGTTGACACTGAAGCTTTCTTT	CASSFQGVDTEAFF